Listed here are 24 T cell receptor beta chains from one sample, sequenced in a study of cytomegalovirus exposure and HLA in healthy donors. PCR used 60 Vbeta primers and 13 Jbeta primers. Clones were sequenced by immunoSEQ multiplex PCR, and TCRdb holds only the in-frame ones, with some missing. Found here are approximately 140,000 clones, about four fifths of them singletons; the top ten hold 5% to 8%. The source material was PBMCs. The receptors were gathered from a woman aged 40-49 years in good health and CMV-seropositive.

The V call is TRBV19, the J call TRBJ1-2; perhaps TRBD1 as D (5 bases). From germline, CDR1 is LNHDA and CDR2 SQIVND (reference sequence). V lost 6 bases and J 4 bases, leaving 18 bases between the germline ends. CDR3 size: 15 residues. The CDR3, as DNA: TGTGCCAGTAGGATGTTAGGACACTGGAGCTATGGCTACACCTTC. Residues: CASRMLGHWSYGYTF.

This clone was observed a handful of times. V usage is TRBV29-1 and J usage is TRBJ2-3; TRBD2 aligns across 8 bases. Trimming removed 7 bases from V and 0 bases from J; junction bases left unmatched: 6. The germline gives CDR1 SQVTM, CDR2 ANQGSEA. CDR3 size: 14 residues. This CDR3 reads CSASSSGSTDTQYF. CDR3 DNA: TGCAGCGCGTCTTCTAGCGGGAGCACAGATACGCAGTATTTT.

The rearrangement joins TRBV5-1 to TRBJ2-7, with TRBD1 matching 7 bases. Losses at the gene ends were 4 bases for V and 7 bases for J; bases not matched to a gene: 14. CDR3 length equals 15 residues. Germline values: CDR1 SGHRS, CDR2 YFSETQ. The CDR3 spells CASSRIDRAPAEQYF. The CDR3 bases are TGCGCCAGCAGCCGAATTGACAGGGCGCCTGCGGAGCAGTACTTC.

The chain couples TRBV19 to TRBJ2-1; 16 positions agree with TRBD2. Germline CDR1 is LNHDA and CDR2 is SQIVND (reference sequence). Trimming took 3 bases from V and 4 from J; bases not matched to a gene: 9. This CDR3 has 19 amino acids. CDR3 protein: CASSIFGTSGRASYNEQFF. CDR3 coding DNA: TGTGCCAGTAGTATCTTTGGGACTAGCGGGAGGGCCTCGTACAATGAGCAGTTCTTC.

This clone occurred a few times. The rearrangement uses TRBV7-9 and TRBJ1-1; possible D gene TRBD1, 6 bases. This CDR3 is 16 amino acids long. V lost 5 bases and J lost 0, with 16 bases in between. Germline loops: CDR1 SEHNR, CDR2 FQNEAQ (reference sequence). CDR3 sequence reads: CASSPRQAGVNTEAFF. The CDR3 nucleotides read TGTGCCAGCAGCCCACGACAGGCGGGAGTGAACACTGAAGCTTTCTTT. Supplemented by reference TRBV7-9 and TRBJ1-1, the full variable domain reads DTGVSQNPRHKITKRGQNVTFRCDPISEHNRLYWYRQTLGQGPEFLTYFQNEAQLEKSRLLSDRFSAERPKGSFSTLEIQRTEQGDSAMYLCASSPRQAGVNTEAFFGQGTRLTVV.

The chain is built from TRBV5-6 and TRBJ2-1, with 8 bases aligning to TRBD2. Germline V CDR1 and CDR2: SGHDT, YYEEEE. This CDR3 has 17 amino acids. The V and J ends lost 0 bases and 0 bases, in that order; junction bases with no gene match: 5. This chain's CDR3 is CASSLVGGRSSYNEQFF. The CDR3 nucleotides read TGTGCCAGCAGCTTGGTGGGCGGGAGGAGCTCCTACAATGAGCAGTTCTTC. The full variable domain, completed using reference TRBV5-6 and TRBJ2-1, is DAGVTQSPTHLIKTRGQQVTLRCSPKSGHDTVSWYQQALGQGPQFIFQYYEEEERQRGNFPDRFSGHQFPNYSSELNVNALLLGDSALYLCASSLVGGRSSYNEQFFGPGTRLTVL.

V is TRBV13 and J is TRBJ2-2; tentatively, D is TRBD1 (6 bases). The CDR3 consists of 15 residues. Trimming removed 5 bases at V and 0 bases at J, with 10 bases between. CDR1 is PRHDT and CDR2 is FYEKMQ in the germline V gene (reference sequence). CDR3 sequence: CASSLGASNTGELFF. CDR3 bases: TGTGCCAGCAGCCTGGGGGCTTCGAACACCGGGGAGCTGTTTTTT.

V and J are TRBV2 and TRBJ1-6; 8 positions match TRBD1. CDR3 length: 13 residues. J gave up 16 bases and V 6 bases, and 11 bases lay outside the gene matches. Germline V lookup: CDR1 SNHLY, CDR2 FYNNEI. DNA for the CDR3: TGTGCCAGCAGGGAAATCCGGGACAGGCCACTCCACTTT. Its protein is CASREIRDRPLHF.

The gene calls are TRBV15 and TRBJ2-2, with a possible D match to TRBD2 (5 bases). Trimming took off 0 bases at V and 2 bases at J, with 7 bases between the two ends. This CDR3 is 15 amino acids long. Germline V gene data show CDR1 as LNHNV and CDR2 as YYDKDF (reference sequence). CDR3 sequence (DNA): TGTGCCACCAGCAGAGACGGGGAAAACACCGGGGAGCTGTTTTTT. This gives the protein CATSRDGENTGELFF.

The chain couples TRBV19 to TRBJ1-2, with D unresolved. Germline V gene data show CDR1 as LNHDA and CDR2 as SQIVND (reference sequence). Trimming cost V 5 bases and J 8 bases, with 15 bases left between them. The CDR3 covers 13 residues. CDR3 in amino acids: CASSGTALRGYTF. The CDR3 DNA sequence: TGTGCCAGTAGTGGCACGGCCCTGCGGGGCTACACCTTC.

This clone was counted a few times. At one of its ends the junction is not consistent with the germline gene, which may arise from a read error. V is TRBV7-7 and J is TRBJ2-2, with TRBD1 as a possible D gene (5 bases). Germline CDR1 reads SSHAT; CDR2 reads FNYEAQ (reference sequence). The length of the CDR3 is 14 residues. The CDR3 nucleotides are TGTGCTAGCAGCTCTCAGGGTCGTGGCGGGGAGCTGTTTTTT. Translated: CASSSQGRGGELFF.

The V call is TRBV18, the J call TRBJ2-6; D remains ambiguous. Germline CDR1 reads KGHSH; CDR2 reads LQKENI. This CDR3 has 15 amino acids. V lost 2 bases, J lost 1 base, and 6 bases lay in between. Here the CDR3 reads CASSPAGSGANVLTF. The CDR3 bases are TGTGCCAGCTCACCAGCAGGTTCTGGGGCCAACGTCCTGACTTTC.

The rearrangement uses TRBV25-1 and TRBJ2-7; TRBD2 matches 11 bases. From germline, CDR1 is MGHDK and CDR2 SYGVNS. J lost 2 bases, V lost 2 bases, and 5 bases had no gene match. The CDR3 totals 16 residues. DNA of the CDR3: TGTGCCAGCAGTGAACGCGGACTAGCGGGTACCTACGAGCAGTACTTC. This translates into CASSERGLAGTYEQYF.

V gene TRBV5-1 combines with J gene TRBJ2-3; TRBD2 matches 9 bases. The V gene's germline CDR1 is SGHRS and CDR2 YFSETQ. The CDR3 has 15 amino acids. V lost 4 bases to trimming and J lost 2 bases; unmatched junction nucleotides: 5. The CDR3 DNA follows: TGCGCCAGCAGCCTTTCTAGCGGGGCCACAGATACGCAGTATTTT. This sequence encodes CASSLSSGATDTQYF.

Remarks on this clone: This same CDR3 is encoded by further DNA sequences in the sample. The rearrangement joins TRBV5-1 to TRBJ1-5, with D possibly being TRBD1 (6 bases). CDR1 and CDR2 from the germline V gene are SGHRS and YFSETQ. Trimming stripped 4 bases from V and 4 bases from J, with 15 bases between. This CDR3 has 15 residues. CDR3 coding DNA: TGCGCCAGCAGCCCGGGGGGGGGCCGAAATCAGCCCCAGCATTTT. Translated, it gives CASSPGGGRNQPQHF.

CDR3 protein: CASSIKQGIEKLFF. The CDR3 coding sequence is TGTGCCAGTAGTATAAAACAGGGCATTGAAAAACTGTTTTTT. The V call is TRBV19, the J call TRBJ1-4, with D perhaps TRBD1 (6 bases). There are 14 residues in the CDR3. Germline V gene lookup returns CDR1 LNHDA and CDR2 SQIVND (reference sequence). V dropped 2 bases and J dropped 7 bases, with 11 bases sitting between them.

This rearrangement joins TRBV7-8 to TRBJ2-1; D gene unclear. V dropped 1 base and J dropped 4 bases, with 14 bases sitting between them. Germline CDR1 and CDR2: SGHVS and FQNEAQ. The CDR3 runs 16 residues. The CDR3 coding sequence is TGTGCCAGCAGCTTAGGCGGAGTTGGTCTATACAATGAGCAGTTCTTC. Residues: CASSLGGVGLYNEQFF.

The table lists this clone with a count of one. The rearrangement links TRBV10-3 to TRBJ2-7; 8 bases map to TRBD1. From germline, CDR1 is ENHRY and CDR2 SYGVKD. The CDR3 is 14 amino acids. V lost 5 bases and J lost 4; bases outside the gene matches: 7. The CDR3 DNA is TGTGCCATCAGTTCAGGGGGCGGGTTATACGAGCAGTACTTC. Protein product: CAISSGGGLYEQYF.

This clone was seen once. This chain connects TRBV6-5 to TRBJ1-2; no clear D. The CDR3 is 14 amino acids. Trimming removed 5 bases at V and 9 bases at J, with 19 bases between. CDR1 and CDR2 (germline): MNHEY, SVGAGI. The CDR3 sequence: CASSEPRSETRYTF. The CDR3 DNA is TGTGCCAGCAGTGAACCCCGCTCTGAGACACGCTACACCTTC.

This chain's CDR3 is CAISEPAGGRQETQYF. The DNA for the CDR3 is TGTGCCATCAGTGAGCCAGCGGGAGGGAGGCAAGAGACCCAGTACTTC. The chain has TRBV10-3 and TRBJ2-5, with TRBD2 matching over 10 bases. Unmatched junction bases numbered 5, after V lost 2 bases and J lost 2 bases. Germline CDR1 and CDR2: ENHRY and SYGVKD. This CDR3 is 16 amino acids long.

The chain is built from TRBV27 and TRBJ2-3; 8 nucleotides align to TRBD2. The V gene's germline CDR1 is MNHEY and CDR2 SMNVEV (reference sequence). The CDR3 runs to 15 residues. Unmatched junction bases numbered 8, after V lost 6 bases and J lost 3 bases. In DNA form, the CDR3 reads TGTGCCAGCAGGTCTACTAGCGGAGCTACAGATACGCAGTATTTT. Amino acids: CASRSTSGATDTQYF.

This chain connects TRBV11-2 to TRBJ2-2; tentatively, D is TRBD2 (6 bases). CDR1 is SGHAT, CDR2 FQNNGV, per germline. Trimming stripped 5 bases from V and 5 bases from J, with 21 bases between. The CDR3 length is 17 residues. CDR3 coding DNA: TGTGCCAGCAGCCCCACGTGGTCTCGGGCGGGAACCGGGGAGCTGTTTTTT. Protein: CASSPTWSRAGTGELFF.

J is TRBJ2-1 and V is TRBV6-5; no clear D. The germline CDR1 and CDR2 sequences are MNHEY and SVGAGI. Trimming took off 2 bases at V and 10 bases at J, with 6 bases between the two ends. This CDR3 has 11 amino acids. The CDR3 nucleotides are TGTGCCAGCAGTTACGCGCGGGAGCAGTTCTTC. This codes for CASSYAREQFF.

The V call is TRBV11-2, the J call TRBJ1-2; D unclear. Trimming shortened V by 4 bases and J by 5 bases, and 8 bases separated the two germline ends. This CDR3 has 12 amino acids. The V gene's germline CDR1 is SGHAT and CDR2 FQNNGV. Written as DNA, the CDR3 is TGTGCCAGCAGCTCGAACTTATATGGCTACACCTTC. Encoded protein: CASSSNLYGYTF.